These 26 T cell receptor beta chains were all obtained from the same sample, sequenced in a study of graft-versus-host responses after intestinal transplantation. The method was immunoSEQ multiplex PCR; TCRdb's version includes in-frame clones alone and lacks a portion of them. The table has approximately 24,000 clones, approximately 85% seen once; the top ten hold about 0.89%. Sample: PBMCs, taken roughly 69 weeks after intestinal transplant. The origin of the receptors is a human patient who received an intestinal transplant, so some T cells may come from the graft donor.

The rearrangement joins TRBV2 to TRBJ2-5; 9 bases are shared with TRBD1. This CDR3 spans 15 amino acids. The germline V gene encodes CDR1 SNHLY and CDR2 FYNNEI. V was clipped by 4 bases and J by 5 bases; unmatched bases: 8. The CDR3 spells CASSGTGGVWETQYF. The DNA for the CDR3 is TGTGCCAGCAGTGGAACAGGGGGCGTATGGGAGACCCAGTACTTC.

This rearrangement joins TRBV10-3 to TRBJ1-1; D ambiguous. CDR3 length: 12 residues. Trimming stripped 2 bases from V and 0 bases from J, with 1 base between. Germline V gene lookup returns CDR1 ENHRY and CDR2 SYGVKD. The CDR3 DNA reads as TGTGCCATCAGTGAGCTGAACACTGAAGCTTTCTTT. Amino acid sequence: CAISELNTEAFF.

This chain joins TRBV4-1 and TRBJ2-7, with D hard to call. CDR1 MGHRA and CDR2 YSYEKL come from the germline V gene. The V gene lost 4 bases and the J gene lost 3 bases, with 13 bases spanning the gap. There are 14 residues in the CDR3. The DNA for the CDR3 is TGCGCCAGCAGCCCCACCCGGACGGACTACGAGCAGTACTTC. As protein: CASSPTRTDYEQYF.

The V and J genes are TRBV14 and TRBJ1-2, with D possibly being TRBD1 (6 bases). V was clipped by 1 base and J by 4 bases, with 13 bases between them. Per the germline V gene, CDR1 is SGHDN and CDR2 is FVKESK. The CDR3 is 15 amino acids. The DNA of the CDR3 is TGTGCCAGCAGCCAAGCCGCAGGGGCGCCCTATGGCTACACCTTC. This encodes CASSQAAGAPYGYTF.

The rearrangement joins TRBV27 to TRBJ2-1, with TRBD2 as a possible D gene (6 bases). This CDR3 spans 15 amino acids. Germline CDR1 and CDR2: MNHEY and SMNVEV (reference sequence). Deletions cut 2 bases from V and 2 bases from J, with 10 bases between. Here the CDR3 reads CASSLAGPAYNEQFF. As DNA, the CDR3 is TGTGCCAGCAGTTTAGCGGGACCGGCCTACAATGAGCAGTTCTTC.

The V call is TRBV5-6, the J call TRBJ2-5, with D uncertain. Trimming took off 2 bases at V and 4 bases at J, with 3 bases between the two ends. CDR3 size: 11 residues. The germline CDR1 and CDR2 sequences are SGHDT and YYEEEE. CDR3 in amino acids: CASSFGETQYF. The CDR3 DNA is TGTGCCAGCAGCTTCGGAGAGACCCAGTACTTC.

The genes are TRBV4-1 and TRBJ2-5; D gene uncertain. The DNA end is a closer match to TRBJ2-7, so the J assignment may be wrong. This CDR3 is built from 17 residues. Germline CDR1 MGHRA, CDR2 YSYEKL. Written as DNA, the CDR3 is TGCGCCAGCAGCCACGACTCGCACAAAGCCTTCTCCTACGAGCAGTACTTC. It is translated as CASSHDSHKAFSYEQYF.

V usage is TRBV5-1 and J usage is TRBJ2-7; no reliable D call. V was trimmed by 0 bases and J by 3 bases, leaving 4 bases between them. CDR1 is SGHRS, CDR2 YFSETQ, per germline. This CDR3 region has 12 residues. CDR3 sequence reads: CASSLVGYEQYF. In DNA, the CDR3 is TGCGCCAGCAGCTTGGTCGGCTACGAGCAGTACTTC.

CDR3 protein: CASSYDFGYEQYF. The CDR3 DNA reads as TGTGCCAGCAGTTACGACTTTGGGTACGAGCAGTACTTC. This chain connects TRBV6-5 to TRBJ2-7; the D is unclear. The CDR3 has 13 amino acids. The V end lost 2 bases, the J end lost 4 bases, and 9 bases lay between the germline ends. Germline V gives CDR1 MNHEY, CDR2 SVGAGI.

To note about this clone: The sample has other DNA sequences that encode this CDR3 too. J is TRBJ2-7 and V is TRBV30, with a weak D call TRBD1 (5 bases). The CDR3 runs 15 residues. Per germline, CDR1 GTSNPN and CDR2 SVGIG (reference sequence). Trimming took 2 bases from V and 9 from J, leaving 23 bases between them. The CDR3 nucleotides are TGTGCCTGGAGTATGAAGGGGCAGGGCATGTTGCCGCAGTACTTC. It specifies CAWSMKGQGMLPQYF.

The J gene is TRBJ1-5, the V gene TRBV6-1, with D uncertain. In germline, CDR1 is MNHNS, CDR2 SASEGT. The CDR3 covers 15 residues. Trimming cost V 5 bases and J 1 base, with 12 bases left between them. CDR3 region: CASSRTRASNQPQHF. CDR3 nucleotide sequence: TGTGCCAGCAGTCGCACGAGGGCGAGCAATCAGCCCCAGCATTTT.

The gene calls are TRBV7-3 and TRBJ1-2, with a possible D match to TRBD1 (6 bases). V lost 1 base, J lost 5 bases, and 8 bases lay in between. The CDR3 spans 13 residues. Germline CDR1 and CDR2: SGHTA and FQGTGA. CDR3 protein: CASSLRGTYGYTF. The CDR3 region has the DNA TGTGCCAGCAGCTTAAGGGGGACATATGGCTACACCTTC. The full variable domain, rest sourced from reference TRBV7-3 and TRBJ1-2, is GAGVSQTPSNKVTEKGKYVELRCDPISGHTALYWYRQSLGQGPEFLIYFQGTGAADDSGLPNDRFFAVRPEGSVSTLKIQRTERGDSAVYLCASSLRGTYGYTFGSGTRLTVV.

The gene calls are TRBV27 and TRBJ1-5, with 8 bases fitting TRBD1. The CDR3 extends over 14 amino acids. The trim removed 4 bases at V and 4 bases at J, leaving 3 bases unmatched. Germline lookup yields CDR1 MNHEY and CDR2 SMNVEV (reference sequence). The CDR3 protein is CASSWTGSNQPQHF. CDR3 DNA: TGTGCCAGCAGTTGGACAGGGAGTAATCAGCCCCAGCATTTT.

The chain combines TRBV2 with TRBJ1-5; D not certain. The CDR3 has 13 residues. Between the trimmed V and J ends, which lost 5 bases and 5 bases, there was a span of 10 bases. Per the germline V gene, CDR1 is SNHLY and CDR2 is FYNNEI. In nucleotides, the CDR3 is TGTGCCAGCAGTCTCGACGGGGATCAGCCCCAGCATTTT. Translated: CASSLDGDQPQHF.

The chain joins TRBV2 to TRBJ1-4; a possible D gene is TRBD1 (6 bases). The CDR3 covers 11 residues. V lost 5 bases and J 12 bases, leaving 10 bases between the germline ends. Germline V gives CDR1 SNHLY, CDR2 FYNNEI. The CDR3, as DNA: TGTGCCAGCAGTCTGAGACAGGAACTGTTTTTT. Translation gives CASSLRQELFF.

The chain employs TRBV6-5 and TRBJ1-6; D gene uncertain. The V gene's germline CDR1 is MNHEY and CDR2 SVGAGI. This CDR3 has 15 amino acids. Trimming left V 0 bases short and J 2 bases short, with 5 bases between. The CDR3 region is CASSYSQPYNSPLHF. The CDR3 DNA reads TGTGCCAGCAGTTACTCGCAGCCCTATAATTCACCCCTCCACTTT.

The rearrangement joins TRBV23-1 to TRBJ2-5; no firm D call. TRBV23-1 is sorted into the ORF group, with uncertain function. The CDR3 spans 17 residues. Trimming stripped 6 bases from V and 5 bases from J, with 25 bases between. DNA of the CDR3: TGCGCCAGCAGCCAAGGGAAGGCCCCAGGTCGTTATGAGACCCAGTACTTC. It codes for CASSQGKAPGRYETQYF.

The V gene is TRBV28, the J gene TRBJ2-7, with D possibly TRBD2 on 6 matching bases. V lost 8 bases and J lost 2, with 10 bases in between. The CDR3 has 12 residues. Germline V lookup: CDR1 MDHEN, CDR2 SYDVKM. CDR3 nucleotides: TGTGCCAGCGACGGCGGGACCTACGAGCAGTACTTC. Protein: CASDGGTYEQYF.

CDR3: CASSPRFTVGTGGPDTQYF. CDR3 coding DNA: TGTGCCAGCAGCCCCAGGTTTACCGTCGGGACAGGGGGACCAGATACGCAGTATTTT. The rearrangement uses TRBV11-2 and TRBJ2-3, with 11 bases lining up with TRBD1. The length of the CDR3 is 19 residues. Trimming removed 5 bases from V and 4 bases from J; junction bases left unmatched: 17. CDR1 is SGHAT and CDR2 is FQNNGV in the germline V gene.

The V gene is TRBV6-5, the J gene TRBJ2-1; 9 nucleotides align to TRBD1. J gave up 9 bases and V 6 bases, and 12 bases lay outside the gene matches. Germline V gene data show CDR1 as MNHEY and CDR2 as SVGAGI. The CDR3 contains 15 residues. The CDR3 nucleotides are TGTGCCAGCAGCCTCCAGACAGGGGGATTGGGTGAGCAGTTCTTC. Protein product: CASSLQTGGLGEQFF.

The chain links TRBV15 to TRBJ2-5; a possible D gene is TRBD2 (5 bases). V lost 3 bases to trimming and J lost 2 bases, with 16 bases between them. The V gene's germline CDR1 is LNHNV and CDR2 YYDKDF (reference sequence). This CDR3 comprises 16 residues. CDR3 in amino acids: CATSSLEGPRQETQYF. CDR3 DNA: TGTGCCACCAGCAGCCTAGAGGGCCCGAGGCAAGAGACCCAGTACTTC. Full variable domain (missing parts from reference TRBV15 and TRBJ2-5): DAMVIQNPRYQVTQFGKPVTLSCSQTLNHNVMYWYQQKSSQAPKLLFHYYDKDFNNEADTPDNFQSRRPNTSFCFLDIRSPGLGDTAMYLCATSSLEGPRQETQYFGPGTRLLVL.

The rearrangement links TRBV5-6 to TRBJ2-3, with 9 bases lining up with TRBD1. The CDR3 runs 15 residues. The ends lost 4 bases at V and 2 bases at J; junction bases unmatched: 5. The germline V gene encodes CDR1 SGHDT and CDR2 YYEEEE. Written as DNA, the CDR3 is TGTGCCAGCAGCGGGACAGGGTGGGACACAGATACGCAGTATTTT. This sequence encodes CASSGTGWDTDTQYF.

The V gene is TRBV28, the J gene TRBJ2-3, with unresolved D. This CDR3 spans 13 amino acids. Germline CDR1 and CDR2: MDHEN and SYDVKM. The V gene lost 5 bases and the J gene lost 4 bases, with 10 bases spanning the gap. The CDR3 DNA follows: TGTGCCAGCAGTCCCCAAGGCGCAGATACGCAGTATTTT. Translated: CASSPQGADTQYF. Supplemented by reference TRBV28 and TRBJ2-3, the full variable domain reads DVKVTQSSRYLVKRTGEKVFLECVQDMDHENMFWYRQDPGLGLRLIYFSYDVKMKEKGDIPEGYSVSREKKERFSLILESASTNQTSMYLCASSPQGADTQYFGPGTRLTVL.

This clone was seen only a few times. This sequence joins TRBV6-5 and TRBJ1-1; possible D gene TRBD1, 6 bases. CDR1 and CDR2 from the germline V gene are MNHEY and SVGAGI. V was shortened by 2 bases and J by 3 bases, with 13 bases between the two germline ends. The CDR3 spans 15 residues. CDR3 residues: CASSYRTRGYTEAFF. The CDR3 DNA is TGTGCCAGCAGTTACCGGACCAGGGGATACACTGAAGCTTTCTTT.

The rearrangement joins TRBV4-1 to TRBJ2-1; D is undetermined. Trimming took off 0 bases at V and 0 bases at J, with 9 bases between the two ends. The CDR3 length is 16 residues. Per germline, CDR1 MGHRA and CDR2 YSYEKL. CDR3 DNA: TGCGCCAGCAGCCAAGATCTCCTAGTCTCCTACAATGAGCAGTTCTTC. Its protein product is CASSQDLLVSYNEQFF.

This clone appeared a single time. The chain's CDR3 is CASSKDSTEGESYGYTF. The CDR3, as DNA: TGTGCCAGCAGCAAAGACTCGACGGAGGGGGAGAGCTATGGCTACACCTTC. This chain connects TRBV21-1 to TRBJ1-2. TRBV21-1 is tagged as a pseudogene. There are 17 residues in the CDR3.